This is a list of T cell receptor beta chains from one sample in a study of T-cell reconstitution after alpha-beta-depleted transplantation in children. TCRdb reprocessed the PCR reads via MiXCR and lists one record per CDR3 protein. The table records 7,000 or so distinct CDR3 sequences, 5.3% of them present only once. The source material was PBMCs, mostly from graft donor cells, sampled 180 days after TCRalphabeta/CD19-depleted stem cell transplant. The source is a child in the first two years of life who had a stem cell transplant for acute myeloid leukemia, so the T cells may come from the graft donor. The CDR3 runs from the conserved cysteine through the conserved F or W. The D gene is left open where the match is weak. Size is omitted from some rows. Given values are once, few, many or a class for expanded clones.

V gene	J gene	D gene	clone size	CDR3 DNA	CDR3 protein
TRBV20-1	TRBJ2-1	TRBD2	medium-sized	TGCAGTGCTAGAGTGCCAGCGGGAGGGCCCGGGAATGAGCAGTTCTTC	CSARVPAGGPGNEQFF
TRBV7-9	TRBJ1-2	-	medium-sized	TGTGCCAGCAGCCCCCTACTTAGTTCCTATGGCTACACCTTC	CASSPLLSSYGYTF
TRBV7-9	TRBJ2-7	TRBD1	-	TGTGCCAGCAGCCGTCCGGGACAGATCTACGAGCAGTACTTC	CASSRPGQIYEQYF
TRBV6-2/TRBV6-3	TRBJ2-7	TRBD1	many	TGTGCCAGCAGTTACCGGGGACAGGGAACTATGGACTTC	CASSYRGQGTMDF
TRBV12-3/TRBV12-4	TRBJ2-6	-	many	TGTGCCAGCAGTTTTTCGGGCGCTAGGGCCAACGTCCTGACTTTC	CASSFSGARANVLTF
TRBV3-1	TRBJ2-3	-	many	TGTGCCAGCAGCCAATCCCCCCCAGCGCAGTATTTT	CASSQSPPAQYF
TRBV5-1	TRBJ2-7	TRBD1	medium-sized	TGCGCCAGCCGCCCTCGGACAGGGGCCTACGAGCAGTACTTC	CASRPRTGAYEQYF
TRBV28	TRBJ2-5	-	many	TGTGCCAGCAGTTTGCGCCGGAAGATGGAGACCCAGTACTTC	CASSLRRKMETQYF
TRBV7-9	TRBJ2-7	-	many	TGTGCCAGCAGCTTAGCGGGAGTCAACGAGCAGTACTTC	CASSLAGVNEQYF
TRBV30	TRBJ2-2	-	many	TGTGCCTGGAGTCCAACTGGACTATTCGGGGAGCTGTTTTTT	CAWSPTGLFGELFF
TRBV7-3	TRBJ2-1	TRBD2	many	TGTGCCAGCAGCCCCGGACTAGCGGGAGGGAATGAGCAGTTCTTC	CASSPGLAGGNEQFF
TRBV20-1	TRBJ1-6	-	many	TGCAGTGCTAGAGACTCTATGTCGGGTTTATACTCACCCCTCCACTTT	CSARDSMSGLYSPLHF
TRBV7-9	TRBJ1-4	-	many	TGTGCCAGCAGCTTATTTCAGGGAGACGAAAAACTGTTTTTT	CASSLFQGDEKLFF
TRBV6-1	TRBJ1-6	-	many	TGTGCCAGCAGTGAAGGTCTTGAGGCGCTATCGGATTCACCCCTCCACTTT	CASSEGLEALSDSPLHF
TRBV12-3/TRBV12-4	TRBJ2-1	TRBD2	large	TGTGCCAGCAGCCCCGGGACTAGCAACTCTGGACAGTTCTTC	CASSPGTSNSGQFF
TRBV12-3/TRBV12-4	TRBJ2-1	TRBD2	many	TGTGCCAGCAGTATAGTACTAGCGGGAGTGGCTGAGCAGTTCTTC	CASSIVLAGVAEQFF
TRBV15	TRBJ2-7	TRBD2	many	TGTGCCACCAGCAGGGGGAGGACTAGCGACTACGAGCAGTACTTC	CATSRGRTSDYEQYF
TRBV6-4	TRBJ1-6	TRBD1	-	TGTGCCAGCAGATACGGACAGGGAGATTCACCCCTCCACTTT	CASRYGQGDSPLHF
TRBV4-3	TRBJ1-1	-	many	TGCGCCAGCAGCCAAGTCGACAGGTCGAACACTGAAGCTTTCTTT	CASSQVDRSNTEAFF
TRBV4-2	TRBJ2-3	-	-	TGTGCCATCAGACCCAGGCACAGGACTGCAGATACGCAGTATTTT	CAIRPRHRTADTQYF
TRBV12-3/TRBV12-4	TRBJ2-7	-	many	TGTGCCAGCAGTTTATCGGCGGGCGCGGGTTACGAGCAGTACTTC	CASSLSAGAGYEQYF
TRBV12-3/TRBV12-4	TRBJ2-5	-	medium-sized	TGTGCCAGCAGTTTTGCGGGCCAAGAGACCCAGTACTTC	CASSFAGQETQYF
TRBV2	TRBJ1-1	TRBD1	-	TGTGCCAGCATCCGAATATGGGACAGCGGAACCGGAGCTTTCTTT	CASIRIWDSGTGAFF
TRBV5-4	TRBJ2-3	-	many	TGTGCCAGCAGCTTGAGGCAGACCACAGATACGCAGTATTTT	CASSLRQTTDTQYF
TRBV25-1	TRBJ2-5	-	medium-sized	TGTGCCAGCAGTGAATCAGACAGGAGGGAGACCCAGTACTTC	CASSESDRRETQYF
TRBV4-3	TRBJ1-2	-	many	TGCGCCAGCAGCCAAGCGGACAGATATGGCTACACCTTC	CASSQADRYGYTF
TRBV7-3	TRBJ2-2	TRBD2	medium-sized	TGTGCCAGCAGCTTAAAGGGTCTAGCGGGCACGAACACCGGGGAGCTGTTTTTT	CASSLKGLAGTNTGELFF
TRBV27	TRBJ2-7	TRBD2	once	TGTGCCAGCAGTTTTCGCGGGAGCTCGGGCGAGCAGTACTTC	CASSFRGSSGEQYF
TRBV5-5	TRBJ2-2	-	medium-sized	TGTGCCAGCAATCGCAGGTGGGCAGGACGGACGAACACCGGGGAGCTGTTTTTT	CASNRRWAGRTNTGELFF
TRBV7-2	TRBJ2-5	TRBD2	many	TGTGCCAGCAGCTTAGCGGCGGGGGGACAAGAGACCCAGTACTTC	CASSLAAGGQETQYF
TRBV9	TRBJ2-1	TRBD1	many	TGTGCCAGCAGCGCCGACAGGGGCACGTACAATGAGCAGTTCTTC	CASSADRGTYNEQFF
TRBV9	TRBJ2-7	-	many	TGTGCCAGCAACGATCGGCGCTACGAGCAGTACTTC	CASNDRRYEQYF
TRBV11-2	TRBJ2-1	-	many	TGTGCCAGCAGCTTATATTCTGAGTCGGCCTTTTTGGGCGATGAGCAGTTCTTC	CASSLYSESAFLGDEQFF
TRBV2	TRBJ2-6	-	many	TGTGCCAGCCACGCCGGCCCCAACTTAGCCAACGTCCTGACTTTC	CASHAGPNLANVLTF
TRBV6-5	TRBJ2-3	TRBD1	many	TGTGCCAGCAGAACCGGGACAGGGGGTTCAGATACGCAGTATTTT	CASRTGTGGSDTQYF
TRBV29-1	TRBJ1-5	-	many	TGCAGCGTCGCCACAGGGACGCGGAATCAGCCCCAGCATTTT	CSVATGTRNQPQHF
TRBV24-1	TRBJ2-1	TRBD2	many	TGTGCCACCAGTGGGTCACGGCTAGCGGGAATAAGCTCCTACAATGAGCAGTTCTTC	CATSGSRLAGISSYNEQFF
TRBV7-6	TRBJ2-3	-	medium-sized	TGTGCCAGCAGCTCACGGAGACAGAGAATTCCCGAGTCCTCCGATACGCAGTATTTT	CASSSRRQRIPESSDTQYF
TRBV28	TRBJ2-7	TRBD2	many	TGTGCCAGCAGTTTAATGGCTAGCGGGAGGTGCTACGAGCAGTACTTC	CASSLMASGRCYEQYF
TRBV9	TRBJ2-3	TRBD2	many	TGTGCCAGCAGCGCCTTGACTAGCGGGAGCACAGATACGCAGTATTTT	CASSALTSGSTDTQYF
TRBV12-3/TRBV12-4	TRBJ2-2	-	-	TGTGCCAGCAGATCAACAGGAAACACCGGGGAGCTGTTTTTT	CASRSTGNTGELFF
TRBV28	TRBJ2-3	-	medium-sized	TGTGCCAGCAGTTTATTGGAGTGGGCCACAGATACGCAGTATTTT	CASSLLEWATDTQYF
TRBV24-1	TRBJ2-1	TRBD1	-	TGTGCCACCAGTGACCCAGCAGGGAAAGGGGGCAGGGGTAATGAGCAGTTCTTC	CATSDPAGKGGRGNEQFF
TRBV12-3/TRBV12-4	TRBJ2-1	-	large	TGTGCCAGCAGTTTACTGAGTGAGCAGTTCTTC	CASSLLSEQFF
TRBV14	TRBJ2-1	-	medium-sized	TGTGCCAGCAGCCCGTTGTCGGGACCGACCATCTACAATGAGCAGTTCTTC	CASSPLSGPTIYNEQFF
TRBV12-3/TRBV12-4	TRBJ2-3	-	many	TGTGCCAGCAGTATTAGAGCTACTAGCACAGATACGCAGTATTTT	CASSIRATSTDTQYF
TRBV6-5	TRBJ2-1	-	many	TGTGCCAGCAGTTACAAGGGAGATGAGCAGTTCTTC	CASSYKGDEQFF
TRBV28	TRBJ1-3	-	many	TGTGCCAGCGGGCTCCCGGCGGGTATCATTGGAAACACCATATATTTT	CASGLPAGIIGNTIYF
TRBV4-3	TRBJ2-5	TRBD1	medium-sized	TGCGCCAGCAGCGTGAACCGGGACAGGGGGTATAAAAGATGGACCCAGTACTTC	CASSVNRDRGYKRWTQYF
TRBV2	TRBJ2-7	TRBD2	many	TGTGCCAGCAAGGCGGCTAGCGGGAGTATCTACGAGCAGTACTTC	CASKAASGSIYEQYF
TRBV12-3/TRBV12-4	TRBJ1-2	TRBD1	many	TGTGCCAGCAGAACAGGGGTCCTTAATGGCTACACCTTC	CASRTGVLNGYTF
TRBV6-2/TRBV6-3	TRBJ1-1	-	many	TGTGCCAGCAATGGGAGGGGCTGGACTGAAGCTTTCTTT	CASNGRGWTEAFF
TRBV7-2	TRBJ2-7	-	-	TGTGCCAGCAGCTTGAGGTCAGGGGGGTACGAGCAGTACTTC	CASSLRSGGYEQYF
TRBV7-6	TRBJ2-1	TRBD1	many	TGTGCCAGCAGCCCTTCCTCTACCGGGACAGGGTTTTTCTTC	CASSPSSTGTGFFF
TRBV9	TRBJ2-2	TRBD2	many	TGTGCCAGCAGCGCCCGACTAGCCCTGAACACCGGGGAGCTGTTTTTT	CASSARLALNTGELFF
TRBV19	TRBJ2-3	-	many	TGTGCCAGCACAGATACGCAGTATTTT	CASTDTQYF
TRBV11-3	TRBJ2-2	TRBD1	many	TGTGCCAGCAGCCCGGACAGGGTGGGGACCGGGGAGCTGTTTTTT	CASSPDRVGTGELFF
TRBV7-2	TRBJ2-3	TRBD1	many	TGTGCCAGCAGCTTAACTCCCCTGACAGGGGCAGATACGCAGTATTTT	CASSLTPLTGADTQYF